The 5 T cell receptor beta chains listed next were all sequenced from one sample in a study of T cells after yellow fever vaccination. TCRdb itself ran the 5' RACE reads through MiXCR, one entry per CDR3 protein. The sample yields 200,000 to 300,000 distinct CDR3 sequences, roughly 13% seen once. This material consisted of CD4+ T cells sorted from PBMCs, taken 45 days after the yellow fever booster vaccination. The receptors stem from a man under 40 who received the YFV17D yellow fever vaccine.

This clonotype was counted between two and nine times. The V and J genes are TRBV25-1 and TRBJ2-1; the D gene is possibly TRBD2 (6 bases). Trimming left V 8 bases short and J 0 bases short, with 20 bases between. Germline lookup yields CDR1 MGHDK and CDR2 SYGVNS. The length of the CDR3 is 17 residues. The CDR3 DNA is TGTGCCAGCCAGCCGGGAGCAGGGCTAACCTCCTACAATGAGCAGTTCTTC. Translation: CASQPGAGLTSYNEQFF.

Only a few counts were recorded for this clonotype. The rearrangement links TRBV20-1 to TRBJ2-2, with 11 bases that match TRBD2. This CDR3 comprises 14 residues. Germline V gene lookup returns CDR1 DFQATT and CDR2 SNEGSKA (reference sequence). Trimming removed 5 bases from V and 6 bases from J; junction bases left unmatched: 5. Written as DNA, the CDR3 is TGCAGTGCTGTAGCGGGAGGGACGCCCGGGGAGCTGTTTTTT. Residues: CSAVAGGTPGELFF.

The sample holds a few counts of this clonotype. The chain is built from TRBV12-3 or TRBV12-4 and TRBJ1-2, with D possibly being TRBD1 (5 bases). V was shortened by 5 bases and J by 5 bases, with 12 bases between the two germline ends. The CDR3 loop spans 13 amino acids. CDR3 protein: CASSPGSGYGYTF. CDR3 DNA: TGTGCCAGCAGTCCCGGGTCAGGGTATGGCTACACCTTC.

The rearrangement links TRBV10-3 to TRBJ2-2; D gene uncertain. The V end lost 6 bases, the J end lost 6 bases, and 11 bases lay between the germline ends. Looked up from germline, CDR1 is ENHRY and CDR2 is SYGVKD. The CDR3 covers 13 residues. CDR3 in amino acids: CAISAGLPGELFF. Here the CDR3 DNA reads TGTGCCATCAGCGCCGGTTTGCCCGGGGAGCTGTTTTTT.

This rearrangement joins TRBV14 to TRBJ2-7; TRBD2 might be the D (6 bases). Germline CDR1 reads SGHDN; CDR2 reads FVKESK. Trimming left V 0 bases short and J 7 bases short, with 16 bases between. CDR3 size: 15 residues. CDR3 DNA sequence: TGTGCCAGCAGCCAAGATCGGGGGAGGACCCTGGAGCAGTACTTC. It is translated as CASSQDRGRTLEQYF.